The entry that follows covers one T cell receptor (beta chain) sequence. Participants' own reports of clinical history determined their cohort assignment. This specimen comes from a study of blood T cell repertoires in COVID-19. Study information: PBMCs, B-cell-depleted T cells, or T cells provided the cDNA or gDNA that made up the material.

The length of the CDR3 is 14 residues. With 5 bases clipped from V and 3 bases from J, the junction kept 7 bases outside the gene matches. Germline V CDR1 and CDR2: SGHTA, FQGNSA. In the original processing: From reference gene primer amplification, estimates of nucleated cell counts were derived. Sequencing used immunoSEQ multiplex PCR; TCRdb keeps in-frame clones, though not all of them. V and J calls and clone size follow that table, whereas D and trimming were derived from the DNA. The sample yields around 450,000 clones, nearly 90% seen once. This TCR was sampled from a woman in her late teens or twenties with acute COVID-19. The chain carries TRBV7-2 and TRBJ2-7; 7 bases agree with TRBD2. The sample consisted of PBMCs or T cells enriched from blood (not recorded which). The CDR3 is CASSTTSRDYEQYF. The DNA for the CDR3 is TGTGCCAGCAGCACGACTAGCCGAGACTACGAGCAGTACTTC.